The next 23 T cell receptor beta chains were all read from a single sample in a study of cytomegalovirus exposure and HLA in healthy donors. PCR employed 60 Vbeta and 13 Jbeta primers. This table comes from immunoSEQ multiplex PCR, and its TCRdb copy is limited to in-frame clones, with some not included. The sample lists roughly 150,000 clones; 73% were seen once. Sequenced input: PBMCs. These receptors originate from a woman between 18 and 30 years old in good health and CMV-seropositive.

The gene calls are TRBV5-1 and TRBJ2-1; D is possibly TRBD1 (6 bases). Germline-derived CDR1 and CDR2 are SGHRS and YFSETQ. The germline V and J ends were trimmed by 3 bases and 8 bases, with 21 bases remaining between them. The CDR3 consists of 16 residues. The CDR3 here is CASSWTVAGMKHEQFF. CDR3 coding DNA: TGCGCCAGCAGCTGGACAGTTGCAGGAATGAAGCATGAGCAGTTCTTC.

This clone was seen a few times. The chain has TRBV30 and TRBJ1-2, with D possibly TRBD1 on 5 matching bases. The CDR3 consists of 15 residues. CDR1 GTSNPN and CDR2 SVGIG come from the germline V gene (reference sequence). V lost 4 bases and J lost 5, with 20 bases in between. The CDR3 DNA follows: TGTGCCTGGATCGGATTGACAGATGGGACTTATGGCTACACCTTC. It specifies CAWIGLTDGTYGYTF.

The J gene is TRBJ2-7, the V gene TRBV7-9, with D possibly TRBD1 on 6 matching bases. V was cut by 0 bases and J by 4 bases, with 16 bases left in between. This CDR3 is built from 16 residues. Germline loops: CDR1 SEHNR, CDR2 FQNEAQ (reference sequence). The CDR3 DNA is TGTGCCAGCAGCTTAGCGATCAGGGGCGCGATTTACGAGCAGTACTTC. Encoded protein: CASSLAIRGAIYEQYF.

This clone was detected only a few times. CDR3 sequence (DNA): TGTGCCAGCAGCCGTCCCCCCCCTTCGGGAGCTTTCTTT. This codes for CASSRPPPSGAFF. This sequence joins TRBV7-9 and TRBJ1-1; D gene uncertain. The CDR3 covers 13 residues. V lost 5 bases to trimming and J lost 10 bases, with 17 bases between them. CDR1 and CDR2 from the germline V gene are SEHNR and FQNEAQ (reference sequence).

The table lists this clone with a few counts. This sample also contains other DNA sequences that code for the same CDR3. The chain couples TRBV7-3 to TRBJ2-1, with TRBD2 matching over 10 bases. Germline lookup yields CDR1 SGHTA and CDR2 FQGTGA. The CDR3 loop spans 15 amino acids. V shed 2 bases and J 2 bases; nucleotides not matched to a gene: 0. CDR3 DNA sequence: TGTGCCAGCAGCTTACTAGCGGGAGCCTACAATGAGCAGTTCTTC. This codes for CASSLLAGAYNEQFF.

J is TRBJ2-5 and V is TRBV30; D not resolved. The CDR3 is 11 amino acids. The germline gives CDR1 GTSNPN, CDR2 SVGIG (reference sequence). Trimming removed 2 bases at V and 5 bases at J, with 6 bases between. CDR3: CAWSPGETQYF. The DNA for the CDR3 is TGTGCCTGGAGTCCCGGGGAGACCCAGTACTTC.

The chain joins TRBV5-1 to TRBJ1-2, with 7 bases lining up with TRBD1. The germline CDR1 and CDR2 sequences are SGHRS and YFSETQ. V lost 1 base, J lost 6 bases, and 6 bases stayed unmatched. The CDR3 is 14 residues long. The CDR3 loop is CASSLTTGKDGYTF. The CDR3 bases are TGCGCCAGCAGCTTGACGACAGGGAAGGATGGCTACACCTTC.

The genes are TRBV9 and TRBJ2-7; 8 positions match TRBD1. V was pared by 4 bases and J by 3 bases, with 6 bases of the junction left unmatched. Germline V CDR1 and CDR2: SGDLS, YYNGEE. The CDR3 totals 14 residues. CDR3: CASSPRDRRYEQYF. In DNA, the CDR3 is TGTGCCAGCAGCCCACGGGACAGGCGCTACGAGCAGTACTTC.

The sample holds one count of this clone. The chain links TRBV28 to TRBJ1-2, with 8 positions matching TRBD1. The CDR3 spans 17 residues. Germline trimming cut 3 bases from V and 5 bases from J; bases unmatched to any gene: 14. CDR1 MDHEN and CDR2 SYDVKM come from the germline V gene. The DNA for the CDR3 is TGTGCCAGCAGTTTTCTGGGACAGGTCCTATTTTCTTATGGCTACACCTTC. This translates into CASSFLGQVLFSYGYTF.

The V and J genes are TRBV5-6 and TRBJ1-1, with 9 nucleotides matching TRBD1. V shed 1 base, J shed 3 bases, and the junction held 4 bases outside the gene matches. CDR1 SGHDT and CDR2 YYEEEE come from the germline V gene. The length of the CDR3 is 15 residues. The CDR3 DNA reads as TGTGCCAGCAGCTTGCCTAACAGGGGGCACACTGAAGCTTTCTTT. Amino acids: CASSLPNRGHTEAFF.

The genes are TRBV9 and TRBJ2-3, with 15 bases fitting TRBD2. Germline values: CDR1 SGDLS, CDR2 YYNGEE. This CDR3 region has 19 residues. Trimming at V came to 0 bases and at J to 0 bases, leaving 5 bases not matched to a gene. The CDR3, as DNA: TGTGCCAGCAGCGTAGCGGGACTAGCGGGGGGCCCTAGCACAGATACGCAGTATTTT. Encoded protein: CASSVAGLAGGPSTDTQYF.

The rearrangement links TRBV7-8 to TRBJ1-6, with a tentative D call TRBD1 (6 bases). The length of the CDR3 is 14 residues. CDR1 is SGHVS and CDR2 is FQNEAQ in the germline V gene. The ends were cut back, 5 bases at V and 8 bases at J, with 13 bases in the middle. CDR3 in DNA: TGTGCCAGCAGCCCTACAGGGAGTCATTCACCCCTCCACTTT. Encoded protein: CASSPTGSHSPLHF.

V is TRBV9 and J is TRBJ2-5, with 7 bases lining up with TRBD2. Germline CDR1 reads SGDLS; CDR2 reads YYNGEE. The CDR3 consists of 14 residues. V shed 0 bases, J shed 5 bases, and the junction held 4 bases outside the gene matches. The CDR3 sequence: CASSVDHSGETQYF. The CDR3 DNA is TGTGCCAGCAGCGTAGATCATAGCGGGGAGACCCAGTACTTC.

This chain uses TRBV7-8 with TRBJ2-5, with D perhaps matching TRBD2 (5 bases). Trimming left V 5 bases short and J 5 bases short, with 15 bases between. The CDR3 has 14 residues. Germline-derived CDR1 and CDR2 are SGHVS and FQNEAQ. The CDR3 is CASSGTTRTETQYF. The CDR3 DNA sequence: TGTGCCAGCAGCGGAACTACTAGGACGGAGACCCAGTACTTC.

The chain links TRBV6-6 to TRBJ1-1, with TRBD1 matching over 7 bases. The CDR3 runs to 15 residues. Germline V gives CDR1 MNHNY, CDR2 SVGAGI (reference sequence). The J segment lost 0 bases and the V segment lost 2 bases, leaving 3 bases of the junction unmatched. DNA for the CDR3: TGTGCCAGCAGTTACCAGACAGGGATGAACACTGAAGCTTTCTTT. Translated, it gives CASSYQTGMNTEAFF.

The V gene is TRBV7-3, the J gene TRBJ2-1, with 9 bases aligning to TRBD1. V lost 0 bases, J lost 4 bases, and 7 bases stayed unmatched. Germline CDR1 is SGHTA and CDR2 is FQGTGA. CDR3 size: 17 residues. CDR3 residues: CASSLTGGTGPYNEQFF. The CDR3 DNA is TGTGCCAGCAGCTTAACAGGCGGGACAGGGCCATACAATGAGCAGTTCTTC.

This clone was detected only a few times. The sample carries other DNA sequences with the same CDR3. CDR3 sequence (DNA): TGCGCCAGCACTAGCGGGGGGGAGACCCAGTACTTC. Translation: CASTSGGETQYF. The gene calls are TRBV5-1 and TRBJ2-5, with 11 positions matching TRBD2. The germline V gene encodes CDR1 SGHRS and CDR2 YFSETQ. This CDR3 is built from 12 residues. The V segment lost 6 bases and the J segment 5 bases; nucleotides outside the gene matches: 0.

The V call is TRBV4-3, the J call TRBJ2-1, with D perhaps TRBD2 (5 bases). CDR3 length equals 15 residues. Per germline, CDR1 LGHNA and CDR2 YSLEER. V was cut by 0 bases and J by 5 bases, with 11 bases left in between. The CDR3, as DNA: TGCGCCAGCAGCCAAGACGAGGGCGGGCACAATGAGCAGTTCTTC. Protein product: CASSQDEGGHNEQFF.

This clone was counted between two and nine times. CDR3 residues: CASTQLAHTDTQYF. The CDR3 DNA reads as TGCGCCAGCACCCAACTAGCTCATACAGATACGCAGTATTTT. This rearrangement joins TRBV5-1 to TRBJ2-3; D is perhaps TRBD2 (6 bases). CDR1 and CDR2 from the germline V gene are SGHRS and YFSETQ. CDR3 length: 14 amino acids. Trimming shortened V by 6 bases and J by 3 bases, and 14 bases separated the two germline ends.

J is TRBJ1-2 and V is TRBV6-1, with 8 positions matching TRBD1. CDR3 length: 14 residues. Germline CDR1 reads MNHNS; CDR2 reads SASEGT. Trimming took 4 bases from V and 8 from J; bases not matched to a gene: 9. CDR3 coding DNA: TGTGCCAGCAGTGTGGACAGGGAGAGTGAAGGCTACACCTTC. Translating it yields CASSVDRESEGYTF.

This clone was counted only a few times. The genes are TRBV9 and TRBJ2-2; no reliable D call. Germline lookup yields CDR1 SGDLS and CDR2 YYNGEE. The CDR3 sequence is 14 residues long. The germline V and J ends were trimmed by 2 bases and 0 bases, with 5 bases remaining between them. The CDR3 reads CASSVAANTGELFF. The CDR3 DNA sequence: TGTGCCAGCAGCGTGGCAGCGAACACCGGGGAGCTGTTTTTT.

The chain links TRBV29-1 to TRBJ2-3; TRBD2 agrees at 13 bases. Germline trimming cut 1 base from V and 2 bases from J; bases unmatched to any gene: 6. Germline V gene lookup returns CDR1 SQVTM and CDR2 ANQGSEA. CDR3 length: 17 amino acids. CDR3 region: CSVEGLAGGPHTDTQYF. CDR3 nucleotides: TGCAGCGTTGAAGGACTAGCGGGGGGCCCCCACACAGATACGCAGTATTTT.

The rearrangement joins TRBV27 to TRBJ2-7, with TRBD1 matching 8 bases. V trimming: 5 bases; J trimming: 5 bases; junction bases outside the gene matches: 5. Germline V gives CDR1 MNHEY, CDR2 SMNVEV (reference sequence). CDR3 size: 13 residues. CDR3: CASSPTGAHEQYF. CDR3 bases: TGTGCCAGCAGTCCGACAGGGGCCCACGAGCAGTACTTC.